Listed below are T cell receptor beta chains from one sample, sequenced in a study of graft-versus-host responses after intestinal transplantation. The antigens these receptors bind are not known. Libraries were prepared by immunoSEQ multiplex PCR; TCRdb keeps only in-frame clonotypes and omits some of them. The table has about 91,000 clones, approximately 90% seen once; the top ten hold less than 0.45%. Here the sequenced sample was unstimulated CD4+ T cells sorted from spleen or lymph node cells, taken before transplant. Receptor source: a human donor who was the organ donor for an intestinal transplant. CDR3s include the opening cysteine and the closing phenylalanine or tryptophan. Fields, in order: V gene, clone size, J gene, D gene, CDR3 protein, CDR3 DNA. D genes are given only for firm matches. Size values are once, few and many counts, or a class for expanded clones, and some rows have none.

>TRBV5-4|NA|TRBJ1-2|NA
CASSLVSWAYGYTF
TGTGCCAGCAGCTTGGTGAGCTGGGCCTATGGCTACACCTTC
>TRBV10-1|once|TRBJ2-1|TRBD1
CASSESAGQGRGEQFF
TGCGCCAGCAGTGAGTCTGCGGGACAGGGGAGGGGTGAGCAGTTCTTC
>TRBV30|NA|TRBJ1-5|TRBD1
CAWGQGVRNQPQHF
TGTGCCTGGGGACAGGGTGTACGCAATCAGCCCCAGCATTTT
>TRBV30|NA|TRBJ2-7|TRBD1
CAWRGTGFTEQYF
TGTGCCTGGAGGGGGACAGGTTTTACCGAGCAGTACTTC
>TRBV6-1|NA|TRBJ1-2|TRBD1
CASSEADRGGYTF
TGTGCCAGCAGTGAAGCAGACAGGGGAGGCTACACCTTC
>TRBV25-1|NA|TRBJ1-6|TRBD1
CASRGTGGASYNSPLHF
TGTGCCAGCAGAGGAACAGGGGGCGCCTCCTATAATTCACCCCTCCACTTT
>TRBV14|once|TRBJ2-2|TRBD2
CASSPTRTSTGELFF
TGTGCCAGCAGCCCCACCCGGACTAGCACCGGGGAGCTGTTTTTT
>TRBV5-4|once|TRBJ2-5|TRBD2
CASSWGLTSGRGETQYF
TGTGCCAGCAGCTGGGGCCTAACTAGCGGGAGAGGAGAGACCCAGTACTTC
>TRBV4-2|NA|TRBJ2-7|NA
CASSQFQGQVDEQYF
TGTGCCAGCAGCCAATTCCAGGGACAAGTCGACGAGCAGTACTTC
>TRBV28|NA|TRBJ1-2|TRBD1
CASSSSNRGRGYTF
TGTGCCAGCAGCTCTTCGAACAGGGGACGCGGCTACACCTTC
>TRBV6-5|NA|TRBJ2-1|TRBD2
CASRASGGGNEQFF
TGTGCCAGCAGGGCGAGCGGGGGGGGCAATGAGCAGTTCTTC
>TRBV5-1|NA|TRBJ2-7|NA
CASSLDSGGRGDEQYF
TGCGCCAGCAGCTTGGATTCCGGGGGGCGCGGAGACGAGCAGTACTTC
>TRBV7-8|NA|TRBJ1-1|TRBD1
CASSLTAGGSTNTEAFF
TGTGCCAGCAGCTTGACAGCAGGGGGTAGTACTAACACTGAAGCTTTCTTT
>TRBV7-3|NA|TRBJ2-1|TRBD1
CASSLTGGLPNEQFF
TGTGCCAGCAGCCTGACAGGGGGCCTGCCGAATGAGCAGTTCTTC
>TRBV29-1|NA|TRBJ1-2|NA
CSVASPAGHGYTF
TGCAGCGTTGCGAGTCCGGCAGGCCATGGCTACACCTTC
>TRBV19|NA|TRBJ2-1|TRBD2
CASSPSGRSYNEQFF
TGTGCCAGTAGTCCTAGCGGGAGGTCCTACAATGAGCAGTTCTTC
>TRBV21-1|NA|TRBJ1-4|NA
CASSNYEQQSVNEKLFF
TGTGCCAGCAGCAATTATGAACAACAGTCTGTTAATGAAAAACTGTTTTTT
>TRBV7-9|NA|TRBJ1-6|NA
CASSLDLNSPLHF
TGTGCCAGCAGCTTAGACCTAAATTCACCCCTCCACTTT
>TRBV5-1|NA|TRBJ2-3|TRBD2
CASSLAGGPRTDTQYF
TGCGCCAGCAGCTTGGCGGGAGGGCCCCGCACAGATACGCAGTATTTT
>TRBV6-1|NA|TRBJ2-7|TRBD1
CASTTGQGRAYEQYF
TGTGCCAGCACTACGGGACAGGGGAGGGCCTACGAGCAGTACTTC
>TRBV28|NA|TRBJ1-5|TRBD1
CATQTGGYQPQHF
TGTGCCACCCAGACAGGGGGCTATCAGCCCCAGCATTTT
>TRBV6-5|NA|TRBJ1-1|NA
CASRRVNTEAFF
TGTGCCAGCAGGCGCGTCAACACTGAAGCTTTCTTT
>TRBV6-6|NA|TRBJ1-1|NA
CASRRQGNTEAFF
TGTGCCAGCAGGCGTCAGGGAAACACTGAAGCTTTCTTT
>TRBV18|NA|TRBJ1-2|TRBD1
CASSLGSGQNYGYTF
TGTGCCAGCTCACTAGGTTCGGGACAGAACTATGGCTACACCTTC
>TRBV11-3|NA|TRBJ2-3|TRBD2
CASSFGLAPDTQYF
TGTGCCAGCAGCTTCGGACTAGCCCCAGATACGCAGTATTTT
>TRBV19|NA|TRBJ2-7|TRBD2
CASSSGGYEQYF
TGTGCCAGTAGTTCGGGGGGCTACGAGCAGTACTTC
>TRBV5-5|NA|TRBJ1-3|NA
CASSPGQLGTTIYF
TGTGCCAGCAGCCCGGGACAACTGGGAACCACCATATATTTT
>TRBV5-1|NA|TRBJ1-2|NA
CASRQAQVYGYTF
TGCGCCAGCAGACAGGCACAAGTCTATGGCTACACCTTC
>TRBV6-1|NA|TRBJ1-3|TRBD1
CASREQGSGNTIYF
TGTGCCAGCAGAGAACAGGGGTCTGGAAACACCATATATTTT
>TRBV5-4|NA|TRBJ2-3|NA
CASTGQRSTDTQYF
TGTGCCAGCACCGGACAGAGAAGCACAGATACGCAGTATTTT
>TRBV6-1|few|TRBJ2-7|NA
CASSEALSTPYEQYF
TGTGCCAGCAGTGAAGCACTATCTACCCCCTACGAGCAGTACTTC
>TRBV10-3|NA|TRBJ1-1|TRBD1
CAIRDDRGNTEAFF
TGTGCCATCAGGGACGACAGGGGGAACACTGAAGCTTTCTTT
>TRBV4-1|NA|TRBJ2-4|NA
CASSQEPRGLNVAKNIQYF
TGCGCCAGCAGCCAAGAGCCAAGGGGGTTGAACGTAGCCAAAAACATTCAGTACTTC
>TRBV15|NA|TRBJ1-5|NA
CATSNKLGARGNQPQHF
TGTGCCACCAGCAACAAGTTAGGGGCACGGGGCAATCAGCCCCAGCATTTT
>TRBV15|NA|TRBJ1-2|TRBD1
CATSRDLDRGNYGYTF
TGTGCCACCAGCAGAGATTTGGACAGGGGGAACTATGGCTACACCTTC
>TRBV11-3|NA|TRBJ2-1|TRBD2
CASSLGLAGETTYNEQFF
TGTGCCAGCAGCCTTGGACTAGCGGGGGAAACGACCTACAATGAGCAGTTCTTC
>TRBV6-6|NA|TRBJ2-3|TRBD2
CASSLRLALGLDTQYF
TGTGCCAGCAGTCTCCGACTAGCGCTCGGGTTAGATACGCAGTATTTT
>TRBV6-5|NA|TRBJ1-2|TRBD1
CASSYGGQYYGYTF
TGTGCCAGCAGTTACGGGGGACAGTACTATGGCTACACCTTC
>TRBV28|NA|TRBJ2-7|NA
CASSSSGLTLPQYEQYF
TGTGCCAGCAGTTCATCCGGACTGACCCTTCCTCAATACGAGCAGTACTTC
>TRBV6-1|NA|TRBJ2-1|TRBD2
CASGMTSGNYEQFF
TGTGCCAGCGGGATGACTAGCGGGAACTATGAGCAGTTCTTC
>TRBV19|NA|TRBJ1-3|NA
CASSGRDAFSGNTIYF
TGTGCCAGTAGTGGGCGGGACGCCTTCTCTGGAAACACCATATATTTT
>TRBV11-2|NA|TRBJ2-7|TRBD2
CASSLFGLAGDLAYEQYF
TGTGCCAGCAGCTTATTCGGACTAGCGGGTGACCTAGCCTACGAGCAGTACTTC
>TRBV2|NA|TRBJ2-5|NA
CASRNGQRPEETQYF
TGTGCCAGCAGGAACGGGCAGCGGCCTGAAGAGACCCAGTACTTC
>TRBV25-1|NA|TRBJ2-5|TRBD2
CASSEERTSGSVETQYF
TGTGCCAGCAGTGAAGAAAGGACTAGCGGATCCGTCGAGACCCAGTACTTC
>TRBV6-5|NA|TRBJ1-2|TRBD1
CASSYAGGDFYGYTF
TGTGCCAGCAGTTACGCAGGGGGAGATTTCTATGGCTACACCTTC
>TRBV7-2|NA|TRBJ2-4|TRBD2
CASSLTSGNIQYF
TGTGCCAGCAGCTTAACTAGCGGTAACATTCAGTACTTC
>TRBV6-6|NA|TRBJ1-1|NA
CASSSKGGTEAFF
TGTGCCAGCAGTTCCAAGGGGGGGACTGAAGCTTTCTTT
>TRBV14|NA|TRBJ2-7|NA
CASSQSFPGGEQYF
TGTGCCAGCAGCCAATCCTTCCCCGGGGGCGAGCAGTACTTC
>TRBV4-1|few|TRBJ2-5|TRBD1
CASSQEGQGAGTQYF
TGCGCCAGCAGCCAAGAGGGACAGGGGGCCGGGACCCAGTACTTC
>TRBV27|NA|TRBJ2-5|TRBD1
CASTLLQGKEETQYF
TGTGCCAGCACTCTGTTACAGGGGAAGGAAGAGACCCAGTACTTC
>TRBV19|few|TRBJ1-4|NA
CASSISSGVGEKLFF
TGTGCCAGTAGTATTTCGTCCGGGGTGGGTGAAAAACTGTTTTTT
>TRBV5-1|NA|TRBJ1-5|NA
CASSLDGSLNQPQHF
TGCGCCAGCAGCTTGGATGGGAGCCTTAATCAGCCCCAGCATTTT
>TRBV7-8|NA|TRBJ2-7|NA
CASSLVGARQYF
TGTGCCAGCAGCTTAGTTGGGGCTCGGCAGTACTTC
>TRBV7-3|NA|TRBJ1-1|NA
CASRKSPNTEAFF
TGTGCCAGCAGAAAGAGCCCGAACACTGAAGCTTTCTTT
>TRBV7-9|NA|TRBJ2-5|NA
CASGSGTQETQYF
TGTGCCAGCGGGTCAGGGACACAAGAGACCCAGTACTTC